Reported below is one T cell receptor beta chain. What it recognizes is unknown. This sample stems from a study of blood T cells in healthy people across ages. Findings of the study overall: Aged donors had fewer naive CD4+ cells and lower diversity than long-lived donors. Leaving the PBMCs unsorted stopped any conclusive comparison of naive versus antigen-experienced cells. The donors' CMV status was not determined, possibly confounding changes in expanded clonotypes.

Using a J-beta primer mix together with a sample-barcoded 5' primer, a second PCR was run for roughly 6 to 11 cycles. TCRdb processed the 5' RACE reads anew with MiXCR; each CDR3 protein has one entry. Of 1.2 million to 1.5 million distinct CDR3 sequences in the sample, 55% to 75% were seen once. Isolating PBMCs gave at least 7 million of these cells per sample. The CDR3 is 13 amino acids. V lost 3 bases to trimming and J lost 2 bases, with 10 bases between them. In germline, CDR1 is DFQATT, CDR2 SNEGSKA (reference sequence). This chain links TRBV20-1 with TRBJ1-2; D is unclear. Material: blood. The sequence came from a man aged 18 to 29 in good health. DNA for the CDR3: TGCAGTGCTAGGAGTGACGAAAACTATGGCTACACCTTC. Its protein product is CSARSDENYGYTF.